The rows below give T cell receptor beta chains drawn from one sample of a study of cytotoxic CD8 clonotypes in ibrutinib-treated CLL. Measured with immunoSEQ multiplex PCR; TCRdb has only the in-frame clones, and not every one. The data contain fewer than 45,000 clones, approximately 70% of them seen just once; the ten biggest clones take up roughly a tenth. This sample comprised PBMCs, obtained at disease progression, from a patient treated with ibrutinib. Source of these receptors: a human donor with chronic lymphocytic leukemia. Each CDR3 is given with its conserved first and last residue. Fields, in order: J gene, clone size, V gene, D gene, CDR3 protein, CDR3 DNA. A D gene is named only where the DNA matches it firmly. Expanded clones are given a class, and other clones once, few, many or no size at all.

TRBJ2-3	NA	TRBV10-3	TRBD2	CAMGLGGSTDTQYF	TGTGCCATGGGCCTCGGGGGGAGCACAGATACGCAGTATTTT
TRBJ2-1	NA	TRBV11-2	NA	CASSASPGNEQFF	TGTGCCAGCAGCGCGTCCCCTGGAAATGAGCAGTTCTTC
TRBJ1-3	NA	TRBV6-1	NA	CASSEYTLAALLDDTIYF	TGTGCCAGCAGTGAATACACCTTGGCCGCCCTTCTGGACGACACCATATATTTT
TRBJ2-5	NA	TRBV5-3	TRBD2	CASSLGGGQETQYF	TGTGCCAGCAGCTTGGGCGGGGGCCAAGAGACCCAGTACTTC
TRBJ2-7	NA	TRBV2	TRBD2	CASRARGGRAYEQYF	TGTGCCAGCAGGGCCCGGGGCGGGAGGGCCTACGAGCAGTACTTC
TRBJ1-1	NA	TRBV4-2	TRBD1	CASSQSPGQGVTEAFF	TGTGCCAGCAGCCAATCACCGGGACAGGGGGTCACTGAAGCTTTCTTT
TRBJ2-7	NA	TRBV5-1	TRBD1	CASSSPGQAYEQYF	TGCGCCAGCAGCTCTCCGGGACAGGCCTACGAGCAGTACTTC
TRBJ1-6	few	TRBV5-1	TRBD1	CASSGWAGGRSPLHF	TGCGCCAGCAGCGGTTGGGCAGGGGGAAGGTCACCCCTCCACTTT
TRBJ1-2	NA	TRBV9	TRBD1	CASSVDRGQRGYTF	TGTGCCAGCAGCGTCGACAGGGGGCAGCGGGGCTACACCTTC
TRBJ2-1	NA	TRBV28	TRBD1	CASSPGQGLNEQFF	TGTGCCAGCAGTCCAGGACAGGGGTTAAATGAGCAGTTCTTC
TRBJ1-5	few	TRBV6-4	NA	CATSPIFSNQPQHF	TGTGCCACCTCCCCGATCTTTAGCAATCAGCCCCAGCATTTT
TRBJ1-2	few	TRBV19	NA	CASTSVPYNAYGYTF	TGTGCCAGTACGTCCGTACCCTACAACGCTTATGGCTACACCTTC
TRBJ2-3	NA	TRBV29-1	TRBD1	CSVEESGFGTGVTSTDTQYF	TGCAGCGTTGAAGAATCTGGGTTCGGGACAGGGGTCACTAGCACAGATACGCAGTATTTT
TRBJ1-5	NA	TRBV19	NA	CASSINYHSNQPQHF	TGTGCCAGTAGTATAAACTACCATAGCAATCAGCCCCAGCATTTT
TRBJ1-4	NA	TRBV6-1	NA	CASSYQGWPNEKLFF	TGTGCCAGCAGCTACCAGGGGTGGCCAAATGAAAAACTGTTTTTT
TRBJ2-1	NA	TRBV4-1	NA	CASSQVSWAGEQFF	TGCGCCAGCAGCCAGGTATCATGGGCTGGTGAGCAGTTCTTC
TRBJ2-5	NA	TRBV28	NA	CASSLANRQETQYF	TGTGCCAGCAGTTTAGCAAACCGCCAAGAGACCCAGTACTTC
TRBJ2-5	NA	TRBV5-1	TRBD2	CASSPELAGGRETQYF	TGCGCCAGCAGCCCCGAACTAGCGGGGGGGAGGGAGACCCAGTACTTC
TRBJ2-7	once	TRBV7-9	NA	CASSLRTWGPYEQYF	TGTGCCAGCAGCTTAAGGACATGGGGGCCCTACGAGCAGTACTTC
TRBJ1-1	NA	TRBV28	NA	CASSFTLNTEAFF	TGTGCCAGCAGTTTCACTCTGAACACTGAAGCTTTCTTT
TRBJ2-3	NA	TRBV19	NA	CASSPRGRRTDTQYF	TGTGCCAGTAGTCCCCGGGGGAGGCGCACAGATACGCAGTATTTT
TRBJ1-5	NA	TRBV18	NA	CASSLTGIESNQPQHF	TGTGCCAGCTCACTCACAGGGATAGAGAGCAATCAGCCCCAGCATTTT
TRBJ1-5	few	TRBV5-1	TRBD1	CASSLGQGAQPQHF	TGCGCCAGCAGCTTGGGACAGGGGGCCCAGCCCCAGCATTTT
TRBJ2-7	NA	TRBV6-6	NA	CASSPESGGSYEQYF	TGTGCCAGCAGTCCCGAGTCAGGAGGCTCCTACGAGCAGTACTTC
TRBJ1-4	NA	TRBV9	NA	CASSPQGEKLFF	TGTGCCAGCAGCCCCCAGGGTGAAAAACTGTTTTTT
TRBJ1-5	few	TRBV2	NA	CASTRTDNQPQHF	TGTGCCAGCACTAGGACAGACAATCAGCCCCAGCATTTT
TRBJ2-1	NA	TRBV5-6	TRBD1	CASSLGQGLSSYNEQFF	TGTGCCAGCAGCTTGGGACAGGGGTTAAGCTCCTACAATGAGCAGTTCTTC
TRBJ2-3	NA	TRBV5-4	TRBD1	CASRGQGPDTQYF	TGTGCCAGCAGGGGACAGGGTCCAGATACGCAGTATTTT
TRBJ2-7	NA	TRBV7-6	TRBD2	CASSPTSGRAGEQYF	TGTGCCAGCAGCCCGACTAGCGGGAGGGCCGGAGAGCAGTACTTC
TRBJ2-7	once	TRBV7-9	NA	CASREGLSYEQYF	TGTGCCAGCAGAGAGGGACTTTCGTACGAGCAGTACTTC
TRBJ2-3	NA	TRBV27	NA	CASSLWGTQDTQYF	TGTGCCAGCAGTTTATGGGGTACTCAAGATACGCAGTATTTT
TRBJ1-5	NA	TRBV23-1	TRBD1	CASSQKGQGDQPQHF	TGCGCCAGCAGTCAAAAAGGACAGGGGGATCAGCCCCAGCATTTT
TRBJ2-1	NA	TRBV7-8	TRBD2	CASSLAFAFRAGARYEQFF	TGTGCCAGCAGCTTAGCCTTCGCCTTTAGGGCGGGAGCTCGATATGAGCAGTTCTTC
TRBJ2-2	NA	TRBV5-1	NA	CASSPRATGELFF	TGCGCCAGCAGTCCCCGAGCCACCGGGGAGCTGTTTTTT
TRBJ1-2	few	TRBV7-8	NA	CASSLAGENGYTF	TGTGCCAGCAGCTTAGCAGGGGAAAATGGCTACACCTTC
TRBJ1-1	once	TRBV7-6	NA	CASSLVLGVRGAGTEAFF	TGTGCCAGCAGCTTAGTTTTAGGTGTGAGGGGCGCGGGAACTGAAGCTTTCTTT
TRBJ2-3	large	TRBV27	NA	CASSFPLPGSTQYF	TGTGCCAGCAGTTTTCCTCTTCCCGGATCTACGCAGTATTTT
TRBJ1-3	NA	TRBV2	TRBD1	CASSAWDRDPIHSGNTIYF	TGTGCCAGCAGTGCTTGGGACAGGGACCCCATTCACTCTGGAAACACCATATATTTT
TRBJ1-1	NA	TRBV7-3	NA	CASSLGEGTEAFF	TGTGCCAGCAGCCTCGGTGAGGGCACTGAAGCTTTCTTT
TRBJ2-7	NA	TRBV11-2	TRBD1	CASSFGDRGGYEQYF	TGTGCCAGCAGCTTCGGAGACAGGGGGGGGTACGAGCAGTACTTC
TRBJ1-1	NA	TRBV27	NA	CASSFYAPEAFF	TGTGCCAGCAGTTTTTATGCCCCTGAAGCTTTCTTT
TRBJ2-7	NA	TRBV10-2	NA	CASSDLDTSYEQYF	TGCGCCAGCAGTGACCTGGACACCTCCTACGAGCAGTACTTC
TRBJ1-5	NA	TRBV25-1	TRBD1	CASRPRGASNQPQHF	TGTGCCAGCAGGCCCAGGGGGGCGAGCAATCAGCCCCAGCATTTT
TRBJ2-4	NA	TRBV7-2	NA	CASSSQTGRENIQYF	TGTGCCAGCAGCTCCCAGACAGGGAGGGAAAACATTCAGTACTTC
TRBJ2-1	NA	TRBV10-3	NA	CAISGGTTAGYNEQFF	TGTGCCATCAGTGGGGGGACAACCGCGGGGTACAATGAGCAGTTCTTC
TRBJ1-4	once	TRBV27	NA	CASSEDFGEKLFF	TGTGCCAGCAGCGAAGATTTTGGTGAAAAACTGTTTTTT
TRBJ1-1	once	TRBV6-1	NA	CASSEANRGAGTEAFF	TGTGCCAGCAGTGAAGCCAACCGGGGGGCGGGCACTGAAGCTTTCTTT
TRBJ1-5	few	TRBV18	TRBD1	CASSRDRGNQPQHF	TGTGCCAGCTCACGAGACAGGGGTAATCAGCCCCAGCATTTT
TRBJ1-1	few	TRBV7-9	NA	CASSSQPLANTEAFF	TGTGCCAGCAGCTCCCAACCCCTGGCGAACACTGAAGCTTTCTTT
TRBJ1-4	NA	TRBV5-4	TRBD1	CASSPDRVGEKLFF	TGTGCCAGCAGCCCTGACAGGGTCGGTGAAAAACTGTTTTTT
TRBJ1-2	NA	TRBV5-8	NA	CASSFGQNSNYGYTF	TGTGCCAGCAGCTTTGGACAGAATTCTAACTATGGCTACACCTTC
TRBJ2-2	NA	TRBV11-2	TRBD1	CASSSRDRDTGELFF	TGTGCCAGCAGCTCCCGGGACAGGGACACCGGGGAGCTGTTTTTT
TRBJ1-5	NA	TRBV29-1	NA	CSVNRGSGVQPQHF	TGCAGCGTTAATAGGGGGTCGGGGGTTCAGCCCCAGCATTTT
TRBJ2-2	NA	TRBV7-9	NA	CASSLGPGRTNTGELFF	TGTGCCAGCAGCTTAGGACCGGGACGGACGAACACCGGGGAGCTGTTTTTT
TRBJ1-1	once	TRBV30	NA	CAWTPGGLNTEAFF	TGTGCCTGGACCCCGGGGGGGCTGAACACTGAAGCTTTCTTT
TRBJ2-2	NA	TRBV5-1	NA	CASSPTITNTGELFF	TGCGCCAGCAGCCCAACTATCACGAACACCGGGGAGCTGTTTTTT
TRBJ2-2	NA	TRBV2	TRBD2	CASSEVGSGRDTGELFF	TGTGCCAGCAGTGAAGTCGGGTCGGGGAGGGACACCGGGGAGCTGTTTTTT